These T cell receptor beta chains were read from a single sample in a study of blood T cell repertoires in COVID-19. TCRdb keeps only in-frame clones here, not all; method: immunoSEQ multiplex PCR. The table has about 190,000 clones, over 75% seen once. The sample taken for sequencing was peripheral blood. These receptors came from a man aged 45 to 65 who had recovered from COVID-19. Each CDR3 is given without its conserved first and last residue. Each record gives: J gene, V gene, CDR3 protein.

j_gene: TRBJ2-7
v_gene: TRBV5-6
CDR3aa: ASSPNWATHEQY

j_gene: TRBJ2-2
v_gene: TRBV9
CDR3aa: ASSDRRGQGNTGELF

j_gene: TRBJ2-2
v_gene: TRBV7-9
CDR3aa: CQGMDGAGELF

j_gene: TRBJ2-2
v_gene: TRBV6-5
CDR3aa: ASSSRVTGELF

j_gene: TRBJ1-3
v_gene: TRBV5-4
CDR3aa: ASSRDRAGNTIY

j_gene: TRBJ2-7
v_gene: TRBV28
CDR3aa: ASSSDSPREQY

j_gene: TRBJ2-3
v_gene: TRBV27
CDR3aa: ASSFRDIGADTQY

j_gene: TRBJ1-3
v_gene: TRBV5-4
CDR3aa: ASRPYRGAREGNTIY

j_gene: TRBJ1-3
v_gene: TRBV3-1/TRBV3-2
CDR3aa: ASRRSSGNTIY

j_gene: TRBJ2-2
v_gene: TRBV9
CDR3aa: ASSVRTGANTGELF

j_gene: TRBJ2-2
v_gene: TRBV5-1
CDR3aa: ASSLSGDYQTGELF

j_gene: TRBJ1-1
v_gene: TRBV7-9
CDR3aa: ASSLGFSSAF

j_gene: TRBJ1-1
v_gene: TRBV29-1
CDR3aa: SAVQGLNTEAF

j_gene: TRBJ2-7
v_gene: TRBV11-2
CDR3aa: ASSFNEDTGLYEQY

j_gene: TRBJ1-1
v_gene: TRBV9
CDR3aa: ASSFKGDNTEAF

j_gene: TRBJ2-1
v_gene: TRBV28
CDR3aa: ASSLPQGRGYNEQF

j_gene: TRBJ2-3
v_gene: TRBV19
CDR3aa: ASSIGTGTTDTQY

j_gene: TRBJ1-2
v_gene: TRBV27
CDR3aa: ASSRGTVNYGYT

j_gene: TRBJ1-5
v_gene: TRBV21-1
CDR3aa: ASSPNLGTTGGPQH

j_gene: TRBJ2-1
v_gene: TRBV3-1/TRBV3-2
CDR3aa: ASSLFLRGFNEQF

j_gene: TRBJ2-3
v_gene: TRBV6-5
CDR3aa: ASSLLARDTQY

j_gene: TRBJ1-2
v_gene: TRBV3-1/TRBV3-2
CDR3aa: ASSQDRWGQGIYGYT

j_gene: TRBJ2-1
v_gene: TRBV9
CDR3aa: ASSTTSGTSPPYNEQF

j_gene: TRBJ1-1
v_gene: TRBV5-5
CDR3aa: ASRTQGVEAF

j_gene: TRBJ1-1
v_gene: TRBV7-8
CDR3aa: ASSKDRNTEAF

j_gene: TRBJ1-1
v_gene: TRBV7-8
CDR3aa: ASSLEYTGGAF

j_gene: TRBJ2-2
v_gene: TRBV19
CDR3aa: ASSPRVRNTGELF

j_gene: TRBJ2-5
v_gene: TRBV7-2
CDR3aa: ASRRLAGVQETQY

j_gene: TRBJ1-1
v_gene: TRBV6-5
CDR3aa: ASRLDRGNTEAF

j_gene: TRBJ2-1
v_gene: TRBV19
CDR3aa: ASSIAPDTNEQF

j_gene: TRBJ1-3
v_gene: TRBV11-2
CDR3aa: ASSFGGNTIY

j_gene: TRBJ2-1
v_gene: TRBV4-3
CDR3aa: ASSQAQSGEQF

j_gene: TRBJ2-1
v_gene: TRBV6-2/TRBV6-3
CDR3aa: ASSWTSGHYNEQF